This T cell receptor beta chain appears in the sequencing data of a study of CD8 T cells in ankylosing spondylitis. With respect to this clonotype: No antigen is known for it.

Regarding the study as a whole: Reported data indicate significant enrichment of disease-linked clones within matched ankylosing spondylitis synovial fluid. Researchers report that disease-linked clones proved CD8+ and relatively rare in peripheral blood. There was a TCR beta motif, made of eight highly homologous variants, that appeared characteristic of ankylosing spondylitis blood.

TCRdb recomputed calls from the 5' RACE reads with MiXCR, one row per CDR3 protein. Of 85,000 to 100,000 distinct CDR3 sequences in the sample, 8.5% to 9% were seen once. This CDR3 is built from 16 residues. Trimming took 3 bases from V and 0 from J; bases not matched to a gene: 8. What was sequenced was blood, either unsorted or a sorted T cell fraction (not recorded which). The chain joins TRBV12-3 or TRBV12-4 to TRBJ2-7, with 7 bases lining up with TRBD2. The source of this sequence is a male donor with ankylosing spondylitis or in good health (not recorded which). The CDR3 coding sequence is TGTGCCAGCAGTTTTGGGTGGCGGGGGACCTCCTACGAGCAGTACTTC. Translated, it gives CASSFGWRGTSYEQYF.